The clone carrying this T cell receptor (beta chain) showed up many times. The antigen is not known. Construction of the TCRbeta library involved unique molecular identifiers. TCRdb passed the PCR reads through MiXCR, listing each CDR3 protein once. Among about 210,000 distinct CDR3 sequences listed, over 15% were seen once. The CDR3 is made up of 18 amino acids. The ends were cut back, 2 bases at V and 2 bases at J, with 22 bases in the middle. Germline lookup yields CDR1 KGHSH and CDR2 LQKENI. This specimen comes from a study of T-cell reconstitution after alpha-beta-depleted transplantation in children. Study findings and constraints: After transplant, at about two months, alpha-beta T cells were reportedly derived from several hundred expanded graft clones. Newly made T cells mostly supplied T-cell counts and diversity one year after transplant. Surviving recipient cells, namely T cells and thymic progenitors, were the source of high day-60 TCRbeta diversity in some patients.

This chain links TRBV18 with TRBJ2-7, with D possibly TRBD2 on 5 matching bases. Sample: PBMCs, mostly from graft donor cells, taken 360 days after TCRalphabeta/CD19-depleted stem cell transplant. The receptor comes from a male patient aged 2 to 9 who had a stem cell transplant for acute lymphoblastic leukemia, so the T cells may come from the graft donor. The CDR3 is CASSPKLSQDSWAYEQYF. The CDR3 coding sequence is TGTGCCAGCTCACCAAAGCTTTCTCAGGACTCGTGGGCCTACGAGCAGTACTTC. The whole variable domain, remainder taken from reference TRBV18 and TRBJ2-7, is NAGVMQNPRHLVRRRGQEARLRCSPMKGHSHVYWYRQLPEEGLKFMVYLQKENIIDESGMPKERFSAEFPKEGPSILRIQQVVRGDSAAYFCASSPKLSQDSWAYEQYFGPGTRLTVT.